The 11 T cell receptor beta chains in this list originate from one sample, sequenced in a study of lymphopenia after photon versus proton radiotherapy. Only in-frame clones appear in the TCRdb table, and some are missing; sequencing was by immunoSEQ multiplex PCR. The sample includes over 20,000 clones, around 89% of them seen just once. This specimen was peripheral blood, taken from a patient treated with proton-based radiotherapy. The source is a man aged 80 or over with esophageal cancer.

The V and J genes are TRBV19 and TRBJ2-7; D unclear. Germline V CDR1 and CDR2: LNHDA, SQIVND (reference sequence). The length of the CDR3 is 15 residues. V was clipped by 3 bases and J by 3 bases, with 15 bases between them. Written as DNA, the CDR3 is TGTGCCAGTAGTATGTCGTTGGGCAGGAGCTACGAGCAGTACTTC. Protein: CASSMSLGRSYEQYF.

V and J are TRBV20-1 and TRBJ2-3; D ambiguous. CDR1 DFQATT and CDR2 SNEGSKA come from the germline V gene (reference sequence). V was shortened by 5 bases and J by 6 bases, with 9 bases between the two germline ends. This CDR3 spans 11 amino acids. The CDR3 sequence is CSAAGGDTQYF. In DNA form, the CDR3 reads TGCAGTGCTGCAGGTGGGGATACGCAGTATTTT.

The rearrangement joins TRBV19 to TRBJ2-7; 9 nucleotides align to TRBD1. There are 16 residues in the CDR3. V lost 5 bases and J lost 2; bases outside the gene matches: 10. Germline CDR1 LNHDA, CDR2 SQIVND (reference sequence). CDR3 amino acids: CASSRGSTGGTYEQYF. The DNA for the CDR3 is TGTGCCAGTAGTCGGGGTTCGACAGGGGGGACCTACGAGCAGTACTTC.

The rearrangement uses TRBV9 and TRBJ1-1; possibly TRBD1 for D (6 bases). The CDR3 extends over 16 amino acids. The V end lost 4 bases, the J end lost 1 base, and 17 bases lay between the germline ends. CDR1 SGDLS and CDR2 YYNGEE come from the germline V gene. The CDR3 nucleotides read TGTGCCAGCAGCCCCGCAGGGGACATGTGGAACACTGAAGCTTTCTTT. Its translation is CASSPAGDMWNTEAFF. Together with reference TRBV9 and TRBJ1-1, the CDR3 gives the full variable domain: DSGVTQTPKHLITATGQRVTLRCSPRSGDLSVYWYQQSLDQGLQFLIQYYNGEERAKGNILERFSAQQFPDLHSELNLSSLELGDSALYFCASSPAGDMWNTEAFFGQGTRLTVV.

This chain joins TRBV9 and TRBJ1-3; no firm D call. Germline loops: CDR1 SGDLS, CDR2 YYNGEE. Trimming removed 6 bases at V and 3 bases at J, with 13 bases between. The CDR3 sequence is 14 residues long. CDR3 nucleotides: TGTGCCAGCACTCCACGGGCGGGTGGAAACACCATATATTTT. Translated: CASTPRAGGNTIYF.

This chain uses TRBV7-9 with TRBJ2-3; D tentatively reads TRBD1 or TRBD2 (5 bases each). The CDR3 spans 13 residues. Germline lookup yields CDR1 SEHNR and CDR2 FQNEAQ (reference sequence). V lost 3 bases and J 4 bases, leaving 8 bases between the germline ends. The CDR3 reads CASSLPGPDTQYF. The CDR3 region has the DNA TGTGCCAGCAGCTTGCCGGGACCAGATACGCAGTATTTT.

V and J are TRBV2 and TRBJ2-2; the D gene could be TRBD1 or TRBD2 (5 bases each). The V gene's germline CDR1 is SNHLY and CDR2 FYNNEI. The CDR3 sequence is 17 residues long. The V end was cut by 4 bases, the J end by 5 bases, with 20 bases between. The CDR3 loop reads CASSVRGEGSLTGELFF. Written as DNA, the CDR3 is TGTGCCAGCAGTGTGAGGGGTGAGGGCTCATTAACCGGGGAGCTGTTTTTT. The complete variable domain, with remaining parts taken from reference TRBV2 and TRBJ2-2, reads EPEVTQTPSHQVTQMGQEVILRCVPISNHLYFYWYRQILGQKVEFLVSFYNNEISEKSEIFDDQFSVERPDGSNFTLKIRSTKLEDSAMYFCASSVRGEGSLTGELFFGEGSRLTVL.

This clone was seen once. The rearrangement links TRBV6-4 to TRBJ1-1; no clear D. Trimming took 1 base from V and 9 from J, leaving 9 bases between them. Germline V gives CDR1 MRHNA, CDR2 SNTAGT. The CDR3 length is 12 residues. In DNA form, the CDR3 reads TGTGCCAGCAGTGACTGGAGCGGGAAAGCTTTCTTT. Translating gives CASSDWSGKAFF.

The V call is TRBV19, the J call TRBJ2-2; D is uncertain. Germline values: CDR1 LNHDA, CDR2 SQIVND (reference sequence). The CDR3 is made up of 13 amino acids. Trimming left V 4 bases short and J 7 bases short, with 10 bases between. The CDR3 loop reads CASSTRPIGELFF. For the CDR3, the DNA is TGTGCCAGTAGTACCCGACCCATCGGGGAGCTGTTTTTT.

This chain links TRBV29-1 with TRBJ2-2; tentative D call: TRBD1 (5 bases). This CDR3 is built from 13 residues. V was cut by 6 bases and J by 2 bases, with 10 bases left in between. In germline, CDR1 is SQVTM, CDR2 ANQGSEA. The CDR3 region is CSVDRGNTGELFF. Here the CDR3 DNA reads TGCAGCGTAGATAGGGGTAACACCGGGGAGCTGTTTTTT.

This rearrangement joins TRBV5-4 to TRBJ2-7; D uncertain. V was cut by 0 bases and J by 0 bases, with 7 bases left in between. The CDR3 totals 14 residues. The germline CDR1 and CDR2 sequences are SGHNT and YYREEE (reference sequence). In DNA, the CDR3 is TGTGCCAGCAGCTTGGGTGGCAGCTCCTACGAGCAGTACTTC. It yields the protein CASSLGGSSYEQYF.